This is a list of T cell receptor beta chains from one sample in a study of regulatory T cells in long-lasting Graves disease. In TCRdb, the multiplex PCR reads were re-called with MiXCR into one record per CDR3 protein. The table lists about 470,000 distinct CDR3 sequences, under 25% of them singletons, with roughly 7% in the top ten. The sample in question was peripheral blood mononuclear cells (PBMCs), obtained when the disease was refractory, from a patient treated with antithyroid drugs. These receptors all stem from a female donor with Graves disease. The CDR3 runs from the conserved cysteine through the conserved F or W. D genes are given only for firm matches. Clone size, where shown, is once, few, many, or a class for clones that have expanded.

size	length	V	D	J	DNA	CDR3
few	16	TRBV11-1	TRBD2	TRBJ2-1	TGTGCCAGCAGCGTCATACTAGCGTGGTCCTACAATGAGCAGTTCTTC	CASSVILAWSYNEQFF
many	13	TRBV12-3/TRBV12-4	.	TRBJ1-2	TGTGCCAGCAGTTTAACAGGGTACGGAGGCTACACCTTC	CASSLTGYGGYTF
many	18	TRBV10-3	TRBD1	TRBJ1-2	TGTGCCATCAGTGAGTTTTCCAGGGGACAGGGGCGCTCGTCTGGCTACACCTTC	CAISEFSRGQGRSSGYTF
many	17	TRBV28	.	TRBJ1-5	TGTGCCAGCAGTTTATACGGCCCGGGGAATAGCAATCAGCCCCAGCATTTT	CASSLYGPGNSNQPQHF
few	17	TRBV11-2	TRBD2	TRBJ2-2	TGTGCCAGCAGCCGGGGGTTACTAGCGGGGGGCAACGGGGAGCTGTTTTTT	CASSRGLLAGGNGELFF
many	18	TRBV5-1	TRBD1	TRBJ2-6	TGCGCCAGCAGACCTTCGACAGGGCTATACTCTGGGGCCAACGTCCTGACTTTC	CASRPSTGLYSGANVLTF
.	14	TRBV20-1	.	TRBJ1-1	TGCAGTGCTCGAAGACCAGGATTCAACACTGAAGCTTTCTTT	CSARRPGFNTEAFF
many	14	TRBV20-1	.	TRBJ1-2	TGCAGTGCTAGAGCGGACAGAACCTTCTATGGCTACACCTTC	CSARADRTFYGYTF
many	15	TRBV20-1	.	TRBJ2-5	TGCAGTGCTAGAGATCTGGCAGGGTATGAGGAGACCCAGTACTTC	CSARDLAGYEETQYF
few	15	TRBV30	.	TRBJ2-7	TGTGCCTGGTCTCGCGGGGGCGCCGTACTCTACGAGCAGTACTTC	CAWSRGGAVLYEQYF
few	15	TRBV7-3	.	TRBJ1-1	TGTGCCAGCAGCTTATTCTCAGAACGGAACACTGAAGCTTTCTTT	CASSLFSERNTEAFF
few	15	TRBV7-9	.	TRBJ2-5	TGTGCCAGCAGCGACCGGGCCCCTTCTGGAGAGACCCAGTACTTC	CASSDRAPSGETQYF
many	14	TRBV13	.	TRBJ1-1	TGTGCCAGCAGCTTAGGCGTTTTCGTGACTGAAGCTTTCTTT	CASSLGVFVTEAFF
few	15	TRBV7-9	.	TRBJ2-7	TGTGCCAGCAGCCATCAGGGACGGCCGGCCTACGAGCAGTACTTC	CASSHQGRPAYEQYF
.	14	TRBV19	.	TRBJ1-2	TGTGCCAGTAGTCTTTCGTCGGGTTTCTATGGCTACACCTTC	CASSLSSGFYGYTF
many	13	TRBV20-1	.	TRBJ2-7	TGCAGTGCTAGGGGACTGGACCTATACGAGCAGTACTTC	CSARGLDLYEQYF
.	15	TRBV29-1	.	TRBJ2-7	TGCAGCGTTGTGGGCAGGGAAAAGAGGTCCTACGAGCAGTACTTC	CSVVGREKRSYEQYF
few	17	TRBV24-1	.	TRBJ2-2	TGTGCCACCAGTGATTTGCATGTCCAGGGGAACACCGGGGAGCTGTTTTTT	CATSDLHVQGNTGELFF
many	14	TRBV28	TRBD1	TRBJ2-7	TGTGCCAGCAATGAGGACAGGGGGACCTACGAGCAGTACTTC	CASNEDRGTYEQYF
.	12	TRBV11-2	.	TRBJ1-1	TGTGCCAGCAGCTCCTGGGTAACTGAAGCTTTCTTT	CASSSWVTEAFF
few	16	TRBV28	.	TRBJ2-2	TGTGCCAGCAGTTTTAATCGGGCAGGGAACACCGGGGAGCTGTTTTTT	CASSFNRAGNTGELFF
.	13	TRBV11-2	.	TRBJ2-7	TGTGCCAGGCTACTACCGGGAGCACTCGAGCAGTACTTC	CARLLPGALEQYF
many	12	TRBV13	.	TRBJ2-7	TGTGCCAGCAGCCATAAACGACACGAGCAGTACTTC	CASSHKRHEQYF
many	14	TRBV6-1	.	TRBJ2-5	TGTGCCAGCAGCCGCGGACCGCAGAGGGAGACCCAGTACTTC	CASSRGPQRETQYF
many	14	TRBV28	.	TRBJ1-1	TGTGCCAGCAGTTTACACCCCCCGAACACTGAAGCTTTCTTT	CASSLHPPNTEAFF
.	13	TRBV12-3/TRBV12-4	.	TRBJ2-5	TGTGCCAGCTCGGCATCAGGGGACGGTACCCAGTACTTC	CASSASGDGTQYF